The 5 T cell receptor beta chains below were found in one sample sequenced in a study of shared clonotypes between healthy human individuals. The method was immunoSEQ multiplex PCR; TCRdb's version includes in-frame clones alone and lacks a portion of them. This sample carries 490,000 or so clones, over 65% of them seen once, and the ten largest clones take 13%. Source material: PBMCs. These receptor sequences come from a woman aged 40 to 49 in good health. Some clones in this sample may be carry-over from other donors' samples.

This chain connects TRBV9 to TRBJ2-3, with 8 positions matching TRBD2. From germline, CDR1 is SGDLS and CDR2 YYNGEE. The trim removed 4 bases at V and 8 bases at J, leaving 15 bases unmatched. CDR3 size: 16 residues. CDR3 region: CASSTGTRGWEGTQYF. CDR3 DNA sequence: TGTGCCAGCAGCACCGGGACTAGGGGATGGGAGGGTACGCAGTATTTT.

The J gene is TRBJ1-2, the V gene TRBV11-2, with TRBD1 as a possible D gene (5 bases). V dropped 3 bases and J dropped 2 bases, with 10 bases sitting between them. The CDR3 runs to 14 residues. Per germline, CDR1 SGHAT and CDR2 FQNNGV. The CDR3 here is CASSLGGSNYGYTF. The CDR3, as DNA: TGTGCCAGCAGCTTGGGGGGTTCAAACTATGGCTACACCTTC. Drawing the rest from reference TRBV11-2 and TRBJ1-2, the complete variable domain is EAGVAQSPRYKIIEKRQSVAFWCNPISGHATLYWYQQILGQGPKLLIQFQNNGVVDDSQLPKDRFSAERLKGVDSTLKIQPAKLEDSAVYLCASSLGGSNYGYTFGSGTRLTVV.

The V call is TRBV5-1, the J call TRBJ2-1; tentatively, D is TRBD2 (5 bases). Germline lookup yields CDR1 SGHRS and CDR2 YFSETQ. The ends were cut back, 2 bases at V and 10 bases at J, with 7 bases in the middle. The CDR3 sequence is 11 residues long. CDR3 DNA sequence: TGCGCCAGCAGCTTTACGGGGGAGCAGTTCTTC. Encoded protein: CASSFTGEQFF.

V gene TRBV5-1 combines with J gene TRBJ2-7, with D perhaps matching TRBD2 (6 bases). Germline CDR1 reads SGHRS; CDR2 reads YFSETQ. This CDR3 region has 14 residues. The ends were cut back, 4 bases at V and 2 bases at J, with 13 bases in the middle. This chain's CDR3 is CASSGTTSTYEQYF. The CDR3 DNA reads TGCGCCAGCAGCGGGACGACTAGTACCTACGAGCAGTACTTC. Full variable domain (outside the CDR3, taken from reference TRBV5-1 and TRBJ2-7): KAGVTQTPRYLIKTRGQQVTLSCSPISGHRSVSWYQQTPGQGLQFLFEYFSETQRNKGNFPGRFSGRQFSNSRSEMNVSTLELGDSALYLCASSGTTSTYEQYFGPGTRLTVT.

Turning to this clone: Other DNA sequences from this sample encode an identical CDR3 as well. V gene TRBV28 combines with J gene TRBJ2-7, with no clear D. V lost 4 bases to trimming and J lost 3 bases, with 4 bases between them. The CDR3 covers 11 residues. Germline CDR1 reads MDHEN; CDR2 reads SYDVKM. The CDR3 DNA sequence: TGTGCCAGCAGTTCCAGCTACGAGCAGTACTTC. It is translated as CASSSSYEQYF.